Sequencing of this TCR beta chain was carried out in a study of shared clonotypes between healthy human individuals. CD45RO-negative, CCR7-positively selected cells formed the naive CD8 fraction, excluding terminally differentiated effector memory CD45RA+ cells. Study-level points and caveats: Rarefaction gave evidence that sorted-subset sequencing remained incomplete despite large depth. Clonotypes shared by all four donors outscored non-shared clonotypes in generation probability.

Trimming shortened V by 7 bases and J by 3 bases, and 10 bases separated the two germline ends. This CDR3 spans 12 amino acids. TCRdb keeps only in-frame clones here, not all; method: immunoSEQ multiplex PCR. The table records 550,000 to 650,000 clones, around 96% of them present only once. Note on this clone: Its antigen remains unidentified.

The specimen sequenced was naive CD8+ T cells sorted from blood. The clonotype originates from a woman between 25 and 40 years old in good health. The chain is built from TRBV23-1 and TRBJ2-7; TRBD1 is a possible D gene (5 bases). TRBV23-1 is an open reading frame, and its role is uncertain. In DNA, the CDR3 is TGCGCCAGCAAAAAAGGGGACTACGAGCAGTACTTC. Amino acid sequence: CASKKGDYEQYF.